One T cell receptor beta chain is described in this entry. The antigen remains unidentified. The data were taken from a study of CD8 T cells in ankylosing spondylitis. Study-level points and caveats: A TCR beta motif of under 10 highly homologous variants seemed to mark ankylosing spondylitis blood. Peripheral blood held disease-linked clones only at relatively low frequency, and these were CD8+.

Between the trimmed V and J ends, which lost 6 bases and 5 bases, there was a span of 11 bases. CDR3 length: 13 amino acids. Using quantitative 5'-RACE with molecular barcodes, the authors made TCR beta libraries. TCRdb called the 5' RACE reads again in MiXCR, with one record for every CDR3 protein. The sample includes about 220,000 distinct CDR3 sequences, under 30% of them seen just once. The source material was blood, either unsorted or a sorted T cell fraction (not recorded which). This clonotype originated in a male donor with ankylosing spondylitis or in good health (not recorded which). The rearrangement links TRBV12-3 or TRBV12-4 to TRBJ1-5, with D unresolved. CDR3 in amino acids: CASSLQDHQPQHF. The CDR3 DNA sequence: TGTGCCAGCAGCCTGCAAGATCATCAGCCCCAGCATTTT.